What follows are 12 T cell receptor beta chains derived from one specimen sequenced in a study of response to subunit inactivated influenza vaccine. A single record per CDR3 protein comes from TCRdb applying MiXCR to the RT-PCR reads. The table records roughly 780,000 distinct CDR3 sequences, approximately 17% of them present only once. The source was PBMCs from blood, collected 4 to 6 days after vaccination. These receptors originate from a man between 50 and 59 years old who received an inactivated influenza vaccine.

The chain recombines TRBV19 with TRBJ2-2, with D perhaps matching TRBD2 (6 bases). Trimming left V 9 bases short and J 3 bases short, with 14 bases between. Per germline, CDR1 LNHDA and CDR2 SQIVND (reference sequence). The CDR3 extends over 14 amino acids. The CDR3 sequence is CASRGDGYTGELFF. The CDR3 DNA follows: TGTGCCAGCCGCGGGGACGGATACACCGGGGAGCTGTTTTTT.

The V gene is TRBV12-3 or TRBV12-4, the J gene TRBJ2-4, with D tentatively TRBD1 or TRBD2 (5 bases each). The CDR3 is 15 residues long. The V end was cut by 3 bases, the J end by 4 bases, with 13 bases between. CDR3 residues: CASSLVGDPKNIQYF. CDR3 sequence (DNA): TGTGCCAGCAGTTTGGTGGGGGACCCGAAAAACATTCAGTACTTC.

This clonotype was seen just once. V and J are TRBV4-2 and TRBJ2-1; 13 nucleotides match TRBD2. The CDR3 is 16 amino acids. The germline gives CDR1 LGHNA, CDR2 YNFKEQ. V lost 5 bases to trimming and J lost 8 bases; unmatched junction nucleotides: 9. CDR3 region: CASSVRTSGGFDEQFF. The CDR3 nucleotides read TGTGCCAGCAGCGTTAGGACTAGCGGGGGCTTTGATGAGCAGTTCTTC.

This clonotype appeared a few times. V gene TRBV29-1 combines with J gene TRBJ2-7, with D perhaps assigned TRBD1 or TRBD2 (5 bases each). CDR3 size: 15 residues. CDR1 SQVTM and CDR2 ANQGSEA come from the germline V gene. Trimming left V 2 bases short and J 0 bases short, with 14 bases between. DNA for the CDR3: TGCAGCGTTGAATCAGGGACCAGGAGCTCCTACGAGCAGTACTTC. Translated, it gives CSVESGTRSSYEQYF.

Turning to this clonotype: This may be a read error, as it is one base from a much larger clone. The chain joins TRBV9 to TRBJ1-2; no clear D gene. This CDR3 has 15 amino acids. CDR1 and CDR2 from the germline V gene are SGDLS and YYNGEE. This chain's CDR3 is CASSPQTEANYGYSF. CDR3 DNA: TGTGCCAGCAGCCCTCAGACTGAAGCTAACTATGGCTACAGCTTC.

This clonotype was counted at least ten times. The chain joins TRBV29-1 to TRBJ2-5; D is perhaps TRBD1 or TRBD2 (5 bases each). Trimming pared 4 bases from V and 2 bases from J, leaving 8 bases between. Germline CDR1 is SQVTM and CDR2 is ANQGSEA. The length of the CDR3 is 12 residues. The DNA of the CDR3 is TGCAGCGTTGTTTGGGGGCAAGAGACCCAGTACTTC. It is translated as CSVVWGQETQYF.

This clonotype has only a few counts. This chain links TRBV6-5 with TRBJ2-5; D not resolved. Trimming cost V 0 bases and J 5 bases, with 7 bases left between them. This CDR3 contains 13 residues. Germline assignment: CDR1 MNHEY and CDR2 SVGAGI. This CDR3 is CASSYSSWETQYF. In nucleotides, the CDR3 is TGTGCCAGCAGTTACTCGTCTTGGGAGACCCAGTACTTC.

This clonotype appeared many times. The chain employs TRBV29-1 and TRBJ1-1, with unresolved D. Germline V gene lookup returns CDR1 SQVTM and CDR2 ANQGSEA. Trimming removed 7 bases at V and 1 base at J, with 10 bases between. This CDR3 is 12 amino acids long. The CDR3 is CSGGGRNTEAFF. For the CDR3, the DNA is TGCAGCGGGGGAGGACGGAACACTGAAGCTTTCTTT.

This clonotype has a count of ten or more. This chain connects TRBV20-1 to TRBJ2-3; D may be TRBD2 (6 bases). This CDR3 comprises 12 residues. In germline, CDR1 is DFQATT, CDR2 SNEGSKA (reference sequence). This chain's CDR3 is CSGGVRADTQYF. The CDR3 region has the DNA TGCAGCGGCGGGGTCAGGGCAGATACGCAGTATTTT.

J is TRBJ2-2 and V is TRBV11-1, with 8 bases identical to TRBD2. CDR3 length: 18 amino acids. V lost 2 bases, J lost 0 bases, and 8 bases stayed unmatched. From germline, CDR1 is SGHAT and CDR2 FQDESV (reference sequence). For the CDR3, the DNA is TGTGCCAGCAGCTTACCGGGAGGGCCAAACGCGAACACCGGGGAGCTGTTTTTT. It specifies CASSLPGGPNANTGELFF.

This clonotype was found a few times. This chain connects TRBV12-3 or TRBV12-4 to TRBJ1-1; a weak D match, TRBD1 (5 bases). V was clipped by 5 bases and J by 0 bases, with 7 bases between them. This CDR3 contains 13 residues. CDR3 amino acids: CASSLQVNTEAFF. The CDR3 DNA reads as TGTGCCAGCAGTCTACAGGTGAACACTGAAGCTTTCTTT.

This clonotype occurred a few times. The chain carries TRBV9 and TRBJ1-4; D call uncertain. This CDR3 region has 13 residues. Trimming stripped 1 base from V and 8 bases from J, with 9 bases between. The germline CDR1 and CDR2 sequences are SGDLS and YYNGEE. The CDR3 sequence: CASSVTTGEKLFF. The CDR3 DNA is TGTGCCAGCAGCGTAACGACGGGGGAAAAACTGTTTTTT.